This T cell receptor beta chain was sequenced in a study of T cell repertoires in cytomegalovirus infection. Study as a whole: Based on public TCR beta signatures, there were indications of CMV infection and of a matching HLA type.

The CDR3 loop spans 14 amino acids. Trimming cost V 9 bases and J 3 bases; bases outside gene matches: 7. Germline values: CDR1 LNHDA, CDR2 SQIVND (reference sequence). MiXCR, applied by TCRdb to the reads, yields one record per CDR3 protein. The sample consists of approximately 700,000 distinct CDR3 sequences, roughly 36% of them appearing once. Study results and limitations: Cumulative frequency (of public TCR beta family members) identified carriers of CMV plus the relevant HLA.

With respect to this clonotype: Its specificity is not known.

The rearrangement uses TRBV19 and TRBJ2-3, with 9 bases fitting TRBD1. The sample was PBMCs. The TCR comes from a human donor in good health (CMV status not recorded). Some clones in this sample may be carry-over from other donors' samples. The CDR3 here is CASAGTGRTDTQYF. CDR3 DNA: TGTGCCAGCGCCGGGACAGGGAGGACAGATACGCAGTATTTT.